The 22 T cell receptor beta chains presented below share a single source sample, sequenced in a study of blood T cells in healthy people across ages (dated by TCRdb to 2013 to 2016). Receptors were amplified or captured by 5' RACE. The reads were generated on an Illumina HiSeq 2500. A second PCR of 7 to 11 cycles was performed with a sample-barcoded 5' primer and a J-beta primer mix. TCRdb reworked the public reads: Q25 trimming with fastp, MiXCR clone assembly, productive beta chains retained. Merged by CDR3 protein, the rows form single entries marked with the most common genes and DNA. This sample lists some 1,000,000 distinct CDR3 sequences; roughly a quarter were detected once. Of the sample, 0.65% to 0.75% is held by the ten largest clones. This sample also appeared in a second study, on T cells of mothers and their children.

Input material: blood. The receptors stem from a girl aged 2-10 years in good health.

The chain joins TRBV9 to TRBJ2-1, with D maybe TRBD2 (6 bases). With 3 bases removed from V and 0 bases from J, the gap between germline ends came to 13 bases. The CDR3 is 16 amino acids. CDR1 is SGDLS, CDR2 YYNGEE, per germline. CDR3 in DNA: TGTGCCAGCAGCGAAGGACTAAAAGACTCCTACAATGAGCAGTTCTTC. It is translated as CASSEGLKDSYNEQFF.

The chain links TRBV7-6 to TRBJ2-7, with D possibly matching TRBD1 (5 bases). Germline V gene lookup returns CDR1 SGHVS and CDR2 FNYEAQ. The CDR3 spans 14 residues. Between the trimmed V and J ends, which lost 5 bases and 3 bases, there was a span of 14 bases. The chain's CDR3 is CASSQLDTNYEQYF. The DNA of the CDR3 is TGTGCCAGCAGCCAGCTGGACACCAACTACGAGCAGTACTTC.

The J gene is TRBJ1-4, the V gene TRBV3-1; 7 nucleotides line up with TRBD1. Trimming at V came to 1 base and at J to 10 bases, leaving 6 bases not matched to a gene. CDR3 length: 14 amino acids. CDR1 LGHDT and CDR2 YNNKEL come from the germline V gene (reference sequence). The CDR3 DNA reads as TGTGCCAGCAGCCAAGGGGAAGGGGGCGGAAAACTGTTTTTT. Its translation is CASSQGEGGGKLFF.

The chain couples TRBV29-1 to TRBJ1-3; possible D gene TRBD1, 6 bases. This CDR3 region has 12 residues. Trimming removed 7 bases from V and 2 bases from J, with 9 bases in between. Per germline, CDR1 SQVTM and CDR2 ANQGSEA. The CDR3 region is CSGRQAGNTIYF. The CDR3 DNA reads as TGCAGCGGAAGACAGGCTGGAAACACCATATATTTT.

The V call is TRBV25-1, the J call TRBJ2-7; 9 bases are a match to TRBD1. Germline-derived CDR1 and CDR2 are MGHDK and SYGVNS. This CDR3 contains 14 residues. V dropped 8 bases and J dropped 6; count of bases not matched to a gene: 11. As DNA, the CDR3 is TGTGCCAGCGACCAGGGACAGGGACTTAGCGAGCAGTACTTC. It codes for CASDQGQGLSEQYF.

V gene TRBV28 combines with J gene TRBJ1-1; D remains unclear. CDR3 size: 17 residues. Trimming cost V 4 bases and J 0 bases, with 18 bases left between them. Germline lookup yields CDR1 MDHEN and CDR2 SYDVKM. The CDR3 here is CASSSGRNLDLNTEAFF. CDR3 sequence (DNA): TGTGCCAGCAGTTCTGGACGGAACCTAGACTTGAACACTGAAGCTTTCTTT.

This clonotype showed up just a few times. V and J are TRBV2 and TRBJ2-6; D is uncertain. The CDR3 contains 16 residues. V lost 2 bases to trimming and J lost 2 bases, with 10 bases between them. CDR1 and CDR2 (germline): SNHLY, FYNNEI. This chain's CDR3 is CASSELSSPGANVLTF. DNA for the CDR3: TGTGCCAGCAGTGAATTGAGTTCCCCTGGGGCCAACGTCCTGACTTTC.

CDR3 region: CATSWGGTYEQYF. The CDR3 nucleotides are TGTGCCACCTCGTGGGGCGGTACCTACGAGCAGTACTTC. The gene calls are TRBV7-8 and TRBJ2-7, with TRBD1 as a possible D gene (5 bases). Trimming removed 10 bases at V and 2 bases at J, with 15 bases between. Germline CDR1 reads SGHVS; CDR2 reads FQNEAQ. This CDR3 is built from 13 residues.

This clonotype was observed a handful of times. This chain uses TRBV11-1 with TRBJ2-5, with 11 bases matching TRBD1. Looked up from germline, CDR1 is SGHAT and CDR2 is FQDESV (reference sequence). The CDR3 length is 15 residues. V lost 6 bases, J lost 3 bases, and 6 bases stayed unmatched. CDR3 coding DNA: TGTGCCAGCAGTTGGACAGGGGGCGAAGAAGAGACCCAGTACTTC. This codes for CASSWTGGEEETQYF. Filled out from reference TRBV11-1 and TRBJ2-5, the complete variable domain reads EAEVAQSPRYKITEKSQAVAFWCDPISGHATLYWYRQILGQGPELLVQFQDESVVDDSQLPKDRFSAERLKGVDSTLKIQPAELGDSAMYLCASSWTGGEEETQYFGPGTRLLVL.

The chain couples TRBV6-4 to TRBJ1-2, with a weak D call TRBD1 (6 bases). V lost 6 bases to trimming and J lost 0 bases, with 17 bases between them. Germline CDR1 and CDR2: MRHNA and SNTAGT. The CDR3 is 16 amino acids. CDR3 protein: CASSHETGPSNYGYTF. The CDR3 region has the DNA TGTGCCAGCAGCCACGAGACAGGCCCCTCTAACTATGGCTACACCTTC.

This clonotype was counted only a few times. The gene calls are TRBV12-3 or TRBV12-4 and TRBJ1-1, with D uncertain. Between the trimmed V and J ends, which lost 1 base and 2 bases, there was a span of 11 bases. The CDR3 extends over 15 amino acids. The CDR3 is CASSLEWRSNTEAFF. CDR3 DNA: TGTGCCAGCAGTTTAGAGTGGCGGTCCAACACTGAAGCTTTCTTT.

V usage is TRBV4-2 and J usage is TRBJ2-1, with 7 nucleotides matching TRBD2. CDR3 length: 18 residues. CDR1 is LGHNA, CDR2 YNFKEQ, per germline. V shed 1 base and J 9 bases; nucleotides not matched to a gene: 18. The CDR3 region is CASSQVSGGGWDSVEQFF. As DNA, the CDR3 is TGTGCCAGCAGCCAAGTCTCTGGGGGAGGGTGGGATTCGGTTGAGCAGTTCTTC.

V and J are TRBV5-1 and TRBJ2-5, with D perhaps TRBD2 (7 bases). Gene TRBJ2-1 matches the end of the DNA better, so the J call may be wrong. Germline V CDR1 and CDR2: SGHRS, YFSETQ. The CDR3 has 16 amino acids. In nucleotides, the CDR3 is TGCGCCAGCAGCTTGGTAGGGGGGGCTGCGTACAATGAGCAGTTCTTC. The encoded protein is CASSLVGGAAYNEQFF.

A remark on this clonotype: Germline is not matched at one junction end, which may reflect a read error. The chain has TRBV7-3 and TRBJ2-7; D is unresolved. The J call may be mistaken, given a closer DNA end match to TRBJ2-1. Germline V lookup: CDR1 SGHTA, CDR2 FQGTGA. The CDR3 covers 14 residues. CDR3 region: CASNLQPRSNEQFF. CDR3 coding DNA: TGTGCCAGCAACTTACAACCCAGGTCCAATGAGCAGTTCTTC.

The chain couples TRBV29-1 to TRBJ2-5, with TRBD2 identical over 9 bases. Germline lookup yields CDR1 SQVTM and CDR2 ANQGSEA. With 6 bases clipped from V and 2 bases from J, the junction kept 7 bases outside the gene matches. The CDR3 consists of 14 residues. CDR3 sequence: CSVGGLAGQETQYF. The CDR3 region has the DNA TGCAGCGTAGGGGGCCTAGCGGGACAAGAGACCCAGTACTTC.

CDR3: CASSYDQGGGTEAFF. The DNA of the CDR3 is TGTGCCAGCAGTTACGATCAGGGAGGTGGAACTGAAGCTTTCTTT. J is TRBJ1-1 and V is TRBV6-5; D might be TRBD1 (5 bases). V was shortened by 2 bases and J by 5 bases, with 15 bases between the two germline ends. This CDR3 has 15 residues. CDR1 and CDR2 (germline): MNHEY, SVGAGI.

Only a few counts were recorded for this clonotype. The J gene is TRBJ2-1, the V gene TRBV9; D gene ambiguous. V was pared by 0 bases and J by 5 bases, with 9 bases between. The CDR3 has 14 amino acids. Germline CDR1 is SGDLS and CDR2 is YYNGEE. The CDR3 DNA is TGTGCCAGCAGCGTAGGTTGGACGGACAATGAGCAGTTCTTC. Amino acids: CASSVGWTDNEQFF.

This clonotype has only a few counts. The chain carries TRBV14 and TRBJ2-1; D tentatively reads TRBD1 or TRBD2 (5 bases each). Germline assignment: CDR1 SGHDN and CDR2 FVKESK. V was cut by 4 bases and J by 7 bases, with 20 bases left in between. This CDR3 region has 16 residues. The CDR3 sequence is CASSLGLRGGANEQFF. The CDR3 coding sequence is TGTGCCAGCAGCCTCGGTTTGAGGGGCGGTGCTAATGAGCAGTTCTTC.

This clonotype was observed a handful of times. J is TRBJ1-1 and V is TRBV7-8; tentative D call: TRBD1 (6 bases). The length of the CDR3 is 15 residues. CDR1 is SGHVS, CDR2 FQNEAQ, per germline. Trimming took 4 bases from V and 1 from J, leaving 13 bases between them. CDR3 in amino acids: CASSSYRAGNTEAFF. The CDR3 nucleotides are TGTGCCAGCAGCTCTTACAGGGCAGGGAACACTGAAGCTTTCTTT.

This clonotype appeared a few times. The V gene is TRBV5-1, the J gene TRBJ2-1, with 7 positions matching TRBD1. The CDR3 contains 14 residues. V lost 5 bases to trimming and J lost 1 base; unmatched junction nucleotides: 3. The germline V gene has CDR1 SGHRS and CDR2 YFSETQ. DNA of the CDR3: TGCGCCAGCAGGCCGGGACAGTCCTACAATGAGCAGTTCTTC. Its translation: CASRPGQSYNEQFF.

The CDR3 DNA reads TGTGCCAGCAGCCAGGGACAGAACCCTTTCTTTTATGGCTACACCTTC. It is translated as CASSQGQNPFFYGYTF. This rearrangement joins TRBV3-1 to TRBJ1-2, with 7 positions matching TRBD1. CDR1 and CDR2 from the germline V gene are LGHDT and YNNKEL (reference sequence). The CDR3 runs to 16 residues. V was pared by 3 bases and J by 5 bases, with 12 bases of the junction left unmatched.

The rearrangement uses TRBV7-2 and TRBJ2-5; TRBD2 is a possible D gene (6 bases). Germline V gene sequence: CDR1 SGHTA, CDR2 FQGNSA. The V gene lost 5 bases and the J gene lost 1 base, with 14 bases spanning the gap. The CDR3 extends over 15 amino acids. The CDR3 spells CASSPRSGLQETQYF. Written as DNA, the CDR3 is TGTGCCAGCAGCCCGCGTTCGGGACTCCAAGAGACCCAGTACTTC. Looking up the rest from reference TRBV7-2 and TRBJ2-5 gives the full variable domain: GAGVSQSPSNKVTEKGKDVELRCDPISGHTALYWYRQSLGQGLEFLIYFQGNSAPDKSGLPSDRFSAERTGGSVSTLTIQRTQQEDSAVYLCASSPRSGLQETQYFGPGTRLLVL.